This passage covers 26 T cell receptor beta chains from one sample sequenced in a study of blood T cell repertoires in COVID-19. The method was immunoSEQ multiplex PCR; TCRdb's version includes in-frame clones alone and lacks a portion of them. Of 90,000 to 120,000 clones listed, roughly 84% were seen once; the top ten hold more than 4%. The specimen sequenced was peripheral blood. Source of these receptors: a human donor in a cohort sampled during active COVID-19.

The V gene is TRBV6-1, the J gene TRBJ1-2; D is possibly TRBD1 (5 bases). The CDR3 is 13 residues long. Germline V gene sequence: CDR1 MNHNS, CDR2 SASEGT. With 2 bases removed from V and 7 bases from J, the gap between germline ends came to 11 bases. CDR3 coding DNA: TGTGCCAGCAGTGAATACAGCAGGGCTGGCTACACCTTC. Its protein product is CASSEYSRAGYTF.

The gene calls are TRBV18 and TRBJ2-7; 7 nucleotides line up with TRBD2. Trimming cost V 1 base and J 6 bases; bases outside gene matches: 9. Germline V gives CDR1 KGHSH, CDR2 LQKENI. The CDR3 has 15 residues. DNA of the CDR3: TGTGCCAGCTCACCACGGGGGGAGCGGGATAGCGAGCAGTACTTC. Protein product: CASSPRGERDSEQYF.

V is TRBV14 and J is TRBJ2-3, with D unresolved. This CDR3 contains 13 residues. The germline V gene has CDR1 SGHDN and CDR2 FVKESK. V was trimmed by 2 bases and J by 2 bases, leaving 5 bases between them. The CDR3 region has the DNA TGTGCCAGCAGCCAATTTCTCACAGATACGCAGTATTTT. It is translated as CASSQFLTDTQYF. Together with reference TRBV14 and TRBJ2-3, the CDR3 gives the full variable domain: EAGVTQFPSHSVIEKGQTVTLRCDPISGHDNLYWYRRVMGKEIKFLLHFVKESKQDESGMPNNRFLAERTGGTYSTLKVQPAELEDSGVYFCASSQFLTDTQYFGPGTRLTVL.

This clone was counted once. The chain is built from TRBV19 and TRBJ2-7; a weak D match, TRBD2 (5 bases). Germline loops: CDR1 LNHDA, CDR2 SQIVND (reference sequence). V was clipped by 4 bases and J by 6 bases, with 10 bases between them. CDR3 length: 12 residues. The CDR3 spells CASSNAGGEQYV. CDR3 in DNA: TGTGCCAGTAGTAATGCAGGAGGCGAGCAGTACGTC.

This chain links TRBV7-9 with TRBJ1-2; D gene uncertain. The CDR3 runs 14 residues. Per germline, CDR1 SEHNR and CDR2 FQNEAQ (reference sequence). Deletions cut 2 bases from V and 4 bases from J, with 11 bases between. The CDR3 reads CASSLRGDGYGYTF. The CDR3 DNA follows: TGTGCCAGCAGCTTAAGAGGAGACGGCTATGGCTACACCTTC.

V is TRBV3-1 (or the pseudogene TRBV3-2) and J is TRBJ2-3; D might be TRBD1 (6 bases). Trimming stripped 1 base from V and 1 base from J, with 18 bases between. The CDR3 has 18 amino acids. Germline loops: CDR1 LGHDT, CDR2 YNNKEL (reference sequence). For the CDR3, the DNA is TGTGCCAGCAGCCAAGCGCCCCAGGGGCGTTATGGCACAGATACGCAGTATTTT. It encodes CASSQAPQGRYGTDTQYF.

The CDR3 protein is CASRPPGLGYNEQFF. The DNA of the CDR3 is TGTGCCAGCAGGCCCCCGGGACTAGGGTACAATGAGCAGTTCTTC. The chain recombines TRBV7-3 with TRBJ2-1, with 8 bases that match TRBD2. CDR3 length: 15 residues. Germline V gene lookup returns CDR1 SGHTA and CDR2 FQGTGA. V lost 6 bases, J lost 4 bases, and 8 bases stayed unmatched.

This rearrangement joins TRBV12-3 or TRBV12-4 to TRBJ1-6; no firm D call. Trimming removed 3 bases from V and 3 bases from J, with 3 bases in between. The CDR3 is made up of 13 amino acids. For the CDR3, the DNA is TGTGCCAGCAGTTTTAGCTATAATTCACCCCTCCACTTT. Translation: CASSFSYNSPLHF.

The V and J genes are TRBV18 and TRBJ1-1; 8 bases match TRBD1. Losses at the gene ends were 0 bases for V and 4 bases for J; bases not matched to a gene: 10. CDR3 size: 17 residues. Germline loops: CDR1 KGHSH, CDR2 LQKENI. CDR3 coding DNA: TGTGCCAGCTCACCACCTCGGCCAGGGGGCATCTTCACTGAAGCTTTCTTT. As protein: CASSPPRPGGIFTEAFF.

The rearrangement joins TRBV6-5 to TRBJ2-1; D perhaps matches TRBD2 (6 bases). The CDR3 runs to 14 residues. Trimming removed 0 bases from V and 6 bases from J, with 9 bases in between. Germline-derived CDR1 and CDR2 are MNHEY and SVGAGI. In nucleotides, the CDR3 is TGTGCCAGCAGTTACTCGCCTAGCGCCAATGAGCAGTTCTTC. Encoded protein: CASSYSPSANEQFF.

The chain uses TRBV4-2 and TRBJ2-1; TRBD2 agrees at 7 bases. V trimming: 1 base; J trimming: 7 bases; junction bases outside the gene matches: 7. The germline V gene encodes CDR1 LGHNA and CDR2 YNFKEQ. The CDR3 runs 15 residues. The CDR3 nucleotides read TGTGCCAGCAGCCAAGGGGAGGGTGGGGGGAATGAGCAGTTCTTC. Translating gives CASSQGEGGGNEQFF.

This chain connects TRBV7-2 to TRBJ2-1; TRBD2 matches 9 bases. Trimming removed 2 bases from V and 2 bases from J; junction bases left unmatched: 10. This CDR3 spans 18 amino acids. The germline CDR1 and CDR2 sequences are SGHTA and FQGNSA. The CDR3 spells CASSLLRIAGDTYNEQFF. DNA for the CDR3: TGTGCCAGCAGCTTACTCCGCATAGCGGGAGATACCTACAATGAGCAGTTCTTC.

The genes are TRBV7-2 and TRBJ2-7, with 13 bases aligning to TRBD2. The CDR3 extends over 17 amino acids. Germline CDR1 is SGHTA and CDR2 is FQGNSA. V lost 5 bases to trimming and J lost 6 bases; unmatched junction nucleotides: 13. CDR3 nucleotide sequence: TGTGCCAGCAGCACCTATCGTGGGACTAGCGGGACTCGCGAGCAGTACTTC. Protein product: CASSTYRGTSGTREQYF.

The V gene is TRBV27, the J gene TRBJ1-1; 8 bases align to TRBD1. Unmatched junction bases numbered 12, after V lost 8 bases and J lost 7 bases. The germline V gene encodes CDR1 MNHEY and CDR2 SMNVEV (reference sequence). The CDR3 loop spans 14 amino acids. The CDR3 DNA reads as TGTGCCAGCCGACATCAGGGGGCAAATTATGAAGCTTTCTTT. Translation gives CASRHQGANYEAFF.

The V and J genes are TRBV6-5 and TRBJ1-3; D is unclear. The CDR3 totals 14 residues. Between the trimmed V and J ends, which lost 6 bases and 0 bases, there was a span of 9 bases. Per the germline V gene, CDR1 is MNHEY and CDR2 is SVGAGI. CDR3 nucleotide sequence: TGTGCCAGCAGACCATTGAGCTCTGGAAACACCATATATTTT. It is translated as CASRPLSSGNTIYF.

The chain carries TRBV7-9 and TRBJ2-1, with a weak D call TRBD1 (5 bases). Between the trimmed V and J ends, which lost 1 base and 8 bases, there was a span of 18 bases. The CDR3 covers 16 residues. Germline lookup yields CDR1 SEHNR and CDR2 FQNEAQ (reference sequence). In DNA, the CDR3 is TGTGCCAGCAGCTTAGTTTCAGGGAAGGATATCTATGAGCAGTTCTTC. Its translation: CASSLVSGKDIYEQFF. Filled out from reference TRBV7-9 and TRBJ2-1, the complete variable domain reads DTGVSQNPRHKITKRGQNVTFRCDPISEHNRLYWYRQTLGQGPEFLTYFQNEAQLEKSRLLSDRFSAERPKGSFSTLEIQRTEQGDSAMYLCASSLVSGKDIYEQFFGPGTRLTVL.

This clone showed up just a few times. This chain links TRBV28 with TRBJ1-3, with D perhaps matching TRBD1 (5 bases). CDR3 length: 17 residues. Germline V CDR1 and CDR2: MDHEN, SYDVKM. Deletions cut 7 bases from V and 3 bases from J, with 22 bases between. Here the CDR3 DNA reads TGTGCCAGCACCAGTCTTAGGGGCCGGGTGCGTGGAAACACCATATATTTT. This translates into CASTSLRGRVRGNTIYF.

This clone was recorded only once. The V gene is TRBV2, the J gene TRBJ2-2, with 13 nucleotides matching TRBD2. The CDR3 sequence is 17 residues long. The germline gives CDR1 SNHLY, CDR2 FYNNEI. V gave up 5 bases and J gave up 4 bases; unmatched junction bases: 7. CDR3 region: CASSMGTSGTRTGELFF. The CDR3 DNA reads TGTGCCAGCAGTATGGGGACTAGCGGGACCCGCACCGGGGAGCTGTTTTTT.

The chain recombines TRBV10-3 with TRBJ2-1, with unresolved D. The CDR3 has 14 residues. V was clipped by 3 bases and J by 5 bases, with 11 bases between them. Per the germline V gene, CDR1 is ENHRY and CDR2 is SYGVKD. The CDR3 spells CAISDSRSDNEQFF. DNA of the CDR3: TGTGCCATCAGTGACTCGAGATCGGACAATGAGCAGTTCTTC.

The chain links TRBV5-6 to TRBJ1-1; 8 bases agree with TRBD1. CDR1 is SGHDT, CDR2 YYEEEE, per germline. J gave up 2 bases and V 4 bases, and 4 bases lay outside the gene matches. The CDR3 is 14 amino acids. Here the CDR3 DNA reads TGTGCCAGCAGCCTAGGGACAGGAAACACTGAAGCTTTCTTT. The encoded protein is CASSLGTGNTEAFF.

The sample holds a few counts of this clone. The J gene is TRBJ1-3, the V gene TRBV9; unclear D gene. V was clipped by 0 bases and J by 0 bases, with 7 bases between them. The CDR3 sequence is 15 residues long. Germline V gene data show CDR1 as SGDLS and CDR2 as YYNGEE. Here the CDR3 reads CASSVDIVSGNTIYF. DNA for the CDR3: TGTGCCAGCAGCGTAGATATAGTCTCTGGAAACACCATATATTTT.

The chain recombines TRBV5-5 with TRBJ1-5; the match to TRBD1 covers 8 bases. The V gene's germline CDR1 is SGHKS and CDR2 YYEKEE (reference sequence). The CDR3 contains 17 residues. Unmatched junction bases numbered 7, after V lost 2 bases and J lost 0 bases. This CDR3 reads CASSLGQGRLSNQPQHF. The CDR3 coding sequence is TGTGCCAGCAGCTTAGGACAGGGCCGACTTAGCAATCAGCCCCAGCATTTT. Looking up the rest from reference TRBV5-5 and TRBJ1-5 gives the full variable domain: DAGVTQSPTHLIKTRGQQVTLRCSPISGHKSVSWYQQVLGQGPQFIFQYYEKEERGRGNFPDRFSARQFPNYSSELNVNALLLGDSALYLCASSLGQGRLSNQPQHFGDGTRLSIL.

This sequence joins TRBV19 and TRBJ1-2, with unresolved D. V was pared by 4 bases and J by 8 bases, with 17 bases between. The V gene's germline CDR1 is LNHDA and CDR2 SQIVND (reference sequence). This CDR3 has 14 amino acids. The chain's CDR3 is CASSNLEARWGYTF. In DNA, the CDR3 is TGTGCCAGTAGTAACTTAGAGGCGAGATGGGGCTACACCTTC.

This clone was recorded once. The chain combines TRBV5-1 with TRBJ2-7; D not certain. Germline V gives CDR1 SGHRS, CDR2 YFSETQ. The V and J ends lost 3 bases and 0 bases respectively, with 4 bases between them. The CDR3 loop spans 12 amino acids. The CDR3 here is CASSWLSYEQYV. DNA for the CDR3: TGCGCCAGCAGCTGGCTCTCCTACGAGCAGTACGTC.

The chain uses TRBV18 and TRBJ1-4; D uncertain. Germline V CDR1 and CDR2: KGHSH, LQKENI. The CDR3 is 17 amino acids. With 2 bases removed from V and 4 bases from J, the gap between germline ends came to 17 bases. CDR3 sequence (DNA): TGTGCCAGCTCACCATCCTCCTTGGGCGTTGGTAATGAAAAACTGTTTTTT. Translating it yields CASSPSSLGVGNEKLFF.

The chain has TRBV4-2 and TRBJ2-7; D unresolved. Trimming pared 3 bases from V and 4 bases from J, leaving 10 bases between. The CDR3 consists of 13 residues. Germline assignment: CDR1 LGHNA and CDR2 YNFKEQ. The CDR3 coding sequence is TGTGCCAGCAGCCACACCCCAGGTTACGAGCAGTACTTC. It specifies CASSHTPGYEQYF.